This TCR beta chain emerged from a study of blood T cells in healthy people across ages. Study outcomes and limitations: Observed TCR beta diversity per million T cells went down as age went up. This fall followed a roughly linear course with age.

Then a second PCR, running roughly 7 to 11 cycles, was carried out with a sample-barcoded 5' primer and a J-beta primer mix. All cDNA molecules were each tagged by a template-switch adaptor with 12 random nucleotides. TCRdb re-called the 5' RACE reads with MiXCR, one entry per CDR3 protein. Found here are roughly 2 million distinct CDR3 sequences, around 50% of them singletons; the top ten hold less than 2.5%. For this clonotype: Antigen: not known.

The sequence was obtained from a woman aged 40 to 49 in good health. Material for sequencing was blood.

Written as DNA, the CDR3 is TGTGCCAGCAGCCCTACAGATCAGGAGCAGTACTTC. Its translation: CASSPTDQEQYF. The chain recombines TRBV27 with TRBJ2-7; D is unresolved. The germline V and J ends were trimmed by 6 bases and 7 bases, with 13 bases remaining between them. The CDR3 covers 12 residues. Germline loops: CDR1 MNHEY, CDR2 SMNVEV (reference sequence).